Listed here is a single T cell receptor beta chain. This clonotype came up a few times. Its antigen is currently not known. The record has no base qualities; no much larger clone is one base away. This sample stems from a study of regulatory T cells in long-lasting Graves disease (dated by TCRdb to about 2021). For context, the study as a whole: Persistent Graves' disease was defined as antithyroid drug treatment for over 5 years with persistently positive TSH receptor autoantibodies. The study was registered as a clinical trial and conducted in China. Antithyroid drugs had been taken for 8.5 to 12 years on average by persistent Graves' disease patients in the clinical cohort. Persistent Graves' disease patients were compared with newly diagnosed Graves' disease patients by peripheral blood TCR sequencing and RNA sequencing. A total of about 33 samples underwent TCR sequencing: around 13 from persistent and 20 from newly diagnosed Graves' disease patients.

The paper as a whole reports these results and caveats: Compared with newly diagnosed patients, persistent Graves' disease patients had lower TCR Shannon entropy and fewer highly expanded clones, which suggests clonal expansion. The small sample size was acknowledged by the authors as a limitation that may reduce accuracy. Sequencing and analysis were restricted to the TCR beta chain. Only peripheral blood was studied, because thyroid tissue, the primary lesion, was inaccessible. Persistent disease showed preferential use of TRBV28, TRBJ1-2 and TRBJ2-5, whereas newly diagnosed disease favored TRBV20-1 and TRBJ2-1. A larger number of public clonotypes was shared among persistent patients (fewer than 3,000) than among newly diagnosed patients (approximately 1,000).

Library preparation was by multiplex PCR. The listed sequencing device is Illumina HiSeq 4000. To build TCR beta libraries, CDR3 regions were amplified by Arm-PCR using iRepertoire HTBI primers. Before sequencing, the PCR products underwent gel purification. Turning to the authors' computational methods: Across samples, 60 to 75 TRBV and roughly 15 TRBJ segments were identified and used for gene usage analysis of CDR3 amino acid clonotypes. Filtered high-quality paired reads were merged into contigs using COPE and FqMerger. BLAST was used to align contigs to the IMGT TRBV, TRBD and TRBJ reference genes, and CDR3 was defined following IMGT. Clonotypes above 0.1% frequency were classified as highly expanded clones. Shannon entropy served as the measure of repertoire diversity, while the Gini coefficient captured V-J evenness. Public clonotypes were defined as clonotypes shared by more than one individual. TCRdb reworked the public reads: Q25 trimming with fastp, MiXCR clone assembly, productive beta chains retained. Each entry merges the rows of one CDR3 protein and shows their most common DNA and genes. The V and J calls reflect TCRdb's pipeline rather than the authors' work. The sample includes hundreds of thousands of distinct CDR3 sequences, with 20% to 25% observed a single time. Around 7% of the sample is in the top ten clones.

This sample's time point label indicates: persistent/refractory GD, antithyroid drugs over 5 years with positive TRAb. For both TCR sequencing and RNA sequencing, RNA was extracted from PBMCs using TRIzol. The diagnosis of Graves' disease was made according to American Thyroid Association guidelines. Recruitment of patients was carried out at an endocrinology department in Xi'an, China. Each patient gave about 9.1 milliliters of peripheral blood, collected in an EDTA anticoagulant tube. Ficoll Paque Plus density gradient separation was used to isolate PBMCs, and no additional T cell sorting was done. RNA quality was checked with an Agilent 2100 Bioanalyzer and agarose gel, and concentration with a NanoDrop 2000. Germline trimming amounts to 2 bases on V and 2 bases on J, with 3 as the count of junction bases outside the gene matches. The germline V gene yields SGDLS for CDR1 and YYNGEE for CDR2. Reading from cysteine to phenylalanine, the CDR3 counts 15 amino acids. Only the CDR3 region is kept as DNA, spanning 45 bases read in frame from base 1.

Sequenced material: peripheral blood mononuclear cells (PBMCs), taken when the disease was refractory, from a patient treated with antithyroid drugs. The chain links TRBV9 with TRBJ2-5; 10 central nucleotides agree with TRBD2. The origin of this receptor is a female donor with Graves disease. The CDR3 protein sequence reads: CASSVGLAKQETQYF. The DNA sequence reads TGTGCCAGCAGCGTGGGACTAGCGAAGCAAGAGACCCAGTACTTC.